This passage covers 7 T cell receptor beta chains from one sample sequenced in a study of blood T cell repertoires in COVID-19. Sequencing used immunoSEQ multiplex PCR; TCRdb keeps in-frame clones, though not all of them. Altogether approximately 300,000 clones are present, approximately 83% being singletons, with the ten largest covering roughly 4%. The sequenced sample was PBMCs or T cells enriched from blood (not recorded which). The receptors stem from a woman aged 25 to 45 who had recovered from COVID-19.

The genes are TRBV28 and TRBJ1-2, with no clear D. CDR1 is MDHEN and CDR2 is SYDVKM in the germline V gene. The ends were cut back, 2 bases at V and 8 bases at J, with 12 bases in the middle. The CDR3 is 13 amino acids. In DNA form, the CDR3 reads TGTGCCAGCAGTTTAGGGCGGGAGGGAGGCTACACCTTC. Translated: CASSLGREGGYTF.

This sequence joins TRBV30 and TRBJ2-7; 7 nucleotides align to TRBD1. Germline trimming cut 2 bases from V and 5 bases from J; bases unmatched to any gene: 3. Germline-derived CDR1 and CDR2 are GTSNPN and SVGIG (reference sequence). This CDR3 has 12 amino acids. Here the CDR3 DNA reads TGTGCCTGGAGTCGACAGGGCCACGAGCAGTACTTC. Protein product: CAWSRQGHEQYF. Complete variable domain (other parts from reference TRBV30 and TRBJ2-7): SQTIHQWPATLVQPVGSPLSLECTVEGTSNPNLYWYRQAAGRGLQLLFYSVGIGQISSEVPQNLSASRPQDRQFILSSKKLLLSDSGFYLCAWSRQGHEQYFGPGTRLTVT.

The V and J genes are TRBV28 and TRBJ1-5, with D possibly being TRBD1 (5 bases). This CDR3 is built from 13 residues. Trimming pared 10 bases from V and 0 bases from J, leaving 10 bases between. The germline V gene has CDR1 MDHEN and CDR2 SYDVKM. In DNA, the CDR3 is TGTGCCACCGGGGGTTATAGCAATCAGCCCCAGCATTTT. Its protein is CATGGYSNQPQHF.

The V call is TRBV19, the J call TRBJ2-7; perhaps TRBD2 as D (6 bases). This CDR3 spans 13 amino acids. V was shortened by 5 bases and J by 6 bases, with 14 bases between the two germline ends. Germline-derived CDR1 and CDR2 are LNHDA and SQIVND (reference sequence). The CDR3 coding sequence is TGTGCCAGTAGTCCCGGAGGAGGGTTCGAGCAGTACTTC. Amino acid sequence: CASSPGGGFEQYF. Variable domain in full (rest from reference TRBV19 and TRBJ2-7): DGGITQSPKYLFRKEGQNVTLSCEQNLNHDAMYWYRQDPGQGLRLIYYSQIVNDFQKGDIAEGYSVSREKKESFPLTVTSAQKNPTAFYLCASSPGGGFEQYFGPGTRLTVT.

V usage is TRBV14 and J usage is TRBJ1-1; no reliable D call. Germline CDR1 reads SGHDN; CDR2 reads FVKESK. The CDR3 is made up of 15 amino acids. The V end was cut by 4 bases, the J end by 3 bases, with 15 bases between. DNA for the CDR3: TGTGCCAGCAGCCCTCTAGGAGGGAGGGACACTGAAGCTTTCTTT. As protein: CASSPLGGRDTEAFF.

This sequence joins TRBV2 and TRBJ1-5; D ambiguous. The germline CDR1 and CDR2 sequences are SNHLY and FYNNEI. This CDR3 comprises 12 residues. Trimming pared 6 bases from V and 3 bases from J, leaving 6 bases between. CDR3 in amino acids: CASRGSNQPQHF. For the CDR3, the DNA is TGTGCCAGCAGGGGCTCCAATCAGCCCCAGCATTTT.

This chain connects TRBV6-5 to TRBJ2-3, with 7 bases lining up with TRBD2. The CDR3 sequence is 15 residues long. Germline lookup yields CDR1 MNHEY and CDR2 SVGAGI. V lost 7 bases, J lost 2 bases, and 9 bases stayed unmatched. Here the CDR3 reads CASMRRAGFTDTQYF. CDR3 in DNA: TGTGCCAGCATGAGGCGAGCGGGGTTCACAGATACGCAGTATTTT.